The present T cell receptor (beta chain) was sequenced within a study of OX40 agonist ivuxolimab in advanced cancers. Only in-frame clones appear in the TCRdb table, and some are missing; sequencing was by immunoSEQ multiplex PCR. The table shows over 80,000 clones, with roughly 93% occurring only once. Germline assignment: CDR1 SNHLY and CDR2 FYNNEI. The V and J ends lost 9 bases and 5 bases, in that order; junction bases with no gene match: 4. The CDR3 length is 13 residues. The source is an adult with an advanced solid tumor such as melanoma, head and neck, liver or kidney cancer. Sample: CD4+ or CD8+ T cells sorted from blood, taken in a trial of the OX40 agonist ivuxolimab. V usage is TRBV2 and J usage is TRBJ2-5; 12 nucleotides align to TRBD2. Here the CDR3 reads CARTSGSGETQYF. CDR3 coding DNA: TGTGCCAGGACTAGCGGGAGTGGGGAGACCCAGTACTTC.